What follows are 28 T cell receptor beta chains derived from one specimen sequenced in a study of shared clonotypes between healthy human individuals. Generated by immunoSEQ multiplex PCR, the TCRdb table keeps only in-frame clones and is missing some. The table records about 990,000 clones, about 80% of them present only once. The specimen sequenced was memory CD4+ T cells from PBMCs. The subset is: CD45RA-negative fraction. These receptor sequences come from a man younger than 35 in good health. Some clones in this sample may be carry-over from other donors' samples.

The chain is built from TRBV28 and TRBJ1-4, with no clear D. V was trimmed by 2 bases and J by 1 base, leaving 11 bases between them. The CDR3 has 16 residues. CDR1 MDHEN and CDR2 SYDVKM come from the germline V gene. The CDR3, as DNA: TGTGCCAGCAGTTTAATGAAGGAGGGAACTAATGAAAAACTGTTTTTT. Its protein is CASSLMKEGTNEKLFF.

This clone was counted a few times. The genes are TRBV9 and TRBJ2-2; the match to TRBD2 covers 11 bases. The CDR3 has 17 residues. Germline V gene data show CDR1 as SGDLS and CDR2 as YYNGEE. The trim removed 4 bases at V and 0 bases at J, leaving 5 bases unmatched. The CDR3: CASSTLTSGANTGELFF. The CDR3 DNA is TGTGCCAGCAGCACCCTGACTAGCGGGGCGAACACCGGGGAGCTGTTTTTT.

V usage is TRBV15 and J usage is TRBJ2-1; no clear D. V lost 0 bases, J lost 0 bases, and 6 bases lay in between. The germline gives CDR1 LNHNV, CDR2 YYDKDF (reference sequence). The CDR3 runs to 15 residues. The DNA for the CDR3 is TGTGCCACCAGCAGAGATTTAAGCTCCTACAATGAGCAGTTCTTC. This sequence encodes CATSRDLSSYNEQFF.

V is TRBV2 and J is TRBJ2-3, with 9 bases fitting TRBD1. Germline lookup yields CDR1 SNHLY and CDR2 FYNNEI. Trimming removed 2 bases from V and 0 bases from J; junction bases left unmatched: 21. The CDR3 covers 22 residues. In nucleotides, the CDR3 is TGTGCCAGCAGTGAAAGAGGCCCCGGGACAGGGCGATTTCATTCTAGCACAGATACGCAGTATTTT. It encodes CASSERGPGTGRFHSSTDTQYF.

This chain joins TRBV27 and TRBJ1-1, with a tentative D call TRBD1 (5 bases). The CDR3 totals 14 residues. Germline CDR1 is MNHEY and CDR2 is SMNVEV (reference sequence). Trimming pared 5 bases from V and 3 bases from J, leaving 13 bases between. DNA of the CDR3: TGTGCCAGCAGTCGGCAGGGTTTGTACACTGAAGCTTTCTTT. Amino acids: CASSRQGLYTEAFF.

As to this clone: A far larger clone differs by one base, so this is likely a read error. The sample has other DNA sequences that encode this CDR3 too. V usage is TRBV7-2 and J usage is TRBJ2-1; D remains unclear. Germline CDR1 SGHTA, CDR2 FQGNSA. The CDR3 totals 12 residues. The V gene lost 1 base and the J gene lost 9 bases, with 7 bases spanning the gap. The CDR3 DNA reads TGTGCCAGCAGCTTAGTTTGGGGTGAGCAGTTCTTC. Translation gives CASSLVWGEQFF.

The chain has TRBV4-2 and TRBJ2-7, with a tentative D call TRBD2 (6 bases). Germline-derived CDR1 and CDR2 are LGHNA and YNFKEQ. The V end lost 4 bases, the J end lost 5 bases, and 15 bases lay between the germline ends. CDR3 size: 14 residues. CDR3: CASSPRREWHEQYF. CDR3 in DNA: TGTGCCAGCAGCCCCAGGAGGGAGTGGCACGAGCAGTACTTC.

V and J are TRBV6-6 and TRBJ2-1; D assignment may be TRBD1 or TRBD2 (6 bases each). Germline V gene data show CDR1 as MNHNY and CDR2 as SVGAGI (reference sequence). The ends were cut back, 6 bases at V and 2 bases at J, with 14 bases in the middle. This CDR3 region has 15 residues. CDR3 amino acids: CASRDGRGPYNEQFF. The CDR3 region has the DNA TGTGCCAGCAGAGACGGCCGGGGGCCCTACAATGAGCAGTTCTTC.

This clone was counted once. This chain joins TRBV13 and TRBJ2-7; TRBD2 agrees at 13 bases. The V segment lost 5 bases and the J segment 2 bases; nucleotides outside the gene matches: 9. CDR3 length: 17 residues. Germline V gives CDR1 PRHDT, CDR2 FYEKMQ (reference sequence). The CDR3, as DNA: TGTGCCAGCAGCCCGCGGACTAGCGGGAGACCCACCTACGAGCAGTACTTC. It is translated as CASSPRTSGRPTYEQYF.

This clone was picked up one time. As DNA, the CDR3 is TGTGCCAGCAGCGGTTGGGTGGCAACTAATGAAAAACTGTTTTTT. It encodes CASSGWVATNEKLFF. The rearrangement joins TRBV7-9 to TRBJ1-4; D is unclear. Trimming stripped 5 bases from V and 0 bases from J, with 10 bases between. The CDR3 sequence is 15 residues long. CDR1 SEHNR and CDR2 FQNEAQ come from the germline V gene (reference sequence).

The J gene is TRBJ2-4, the V gene TRBV2; D is unclear. CDR1 SNHLY and CDR2 FYNNEI come from the germline V gene. V was pared by 8 bases and J by 12 bases, with 23 bases between. The CDR3 is made up of 14 amino acids. The CDR3 DNA is TGTGCCAGCGGTCCCCCGGGCAGCTCATGGAATCAGTACTTC. Translated, it gives CASGPPGSSWNQYF.

This clone occurred a few times. V usage is TRBV4-1 and J usage is TRBJ2-7; no clear D gene. Trimming removed 1 base at V and 7 bases at J, with 20 bases between. Germline V CDR1 and CDR2: MGHRA, YSYEKL. The CDR3 has 16 amino acids. The CDR3 nucleotides read TGCGCCAGCAGCCAAGGGGGAAGGGTGGGGTTTGAGGAGCAGTACTTC. Encoded protein: CASSQGGRVGFEEQYF.

The rearrangement joins TRBV5-1 to TRBJ2-7; TRBD2 matches 7 bases. The length of the CDR3 is 14 residues. The germline V gene encodes CDR1 SGHRS and CDR2 YFSETQ. V was clipped by 4 bases and J by 3 bases; unmatched bases: 7. The CDR3 bases are TGCGCCAGCAGCCTGAGGGGAGGGAACTACGAGCAGTACTTC. Its translation is CASSLRGGNYEQYF. Complete variable domain (other parts from reference TRBV5-1 and TRBJ2-7): KAGVTQTPRYLIKTRGQQVTLSCSPISGHRSVSWYQQTPGQGLQFLFEYFSETQRNKGNFPGRFSGRQFSNSRSEMNVSTLELGDSALYLCASSLRGGNYEQYFGPGTRLTVT.

The V gene is TRBV5-6, the J gene TRBJ1-1, with 7 bases aligning to TRBD1. Germline V gene sequence: CDR1 SGHDT, CDR2 YYEEEE. Trimming took 4 bases from V and 4 from J; bases not matched to a gene: 4. The length of the CDR3 is 13 residues. In nucleotides, the CDR3 is TGTGCCAGCAGCCGACAGGGAGTCACTGAAGCTTTCTTT. The encoded protein is CASSRQGVTEAFF.

V usage is TRBV6-5 and J usage is TRBJ1-1; D gene unclear. Germline values: CDR1 MNHEY, CDR2 SVGAGI. V dropped 2 bases and J dropped 11 bases, with 9 bases sitting between them. The CDR3 extends over 11 amino acids. The CDR3 loop is CASSYVGVAFF. For the CDR3, the DNA is TGTGCCAGCAGTTACGTGGGTGTTGCTTTCTTT.

The chain links TRBV5-4 to TRBJ1-1, with D possibly TRBD1 on 5 matching bases. This CDR3 is built from 15 residues. The ends were cut back, 4 bases at V and 1 base at J, with 14 bases in the middle. Germline V gene lookup returns CDR1 SGHNT and CDR2 YYREEE (reference sequence). CDR3 sequence: CASSDRGGRNTEAFF. CDR3 coding DNA: TGTGCCAGCAGCGACCGGGGGGGAAGGAACACTGAAGCTTTCTTT.

The CDR3 reads CASSTPRAGGIQYF. The CDR3 nucleotides are TGTGCCAGCAGTACCCCTCGGGCTGGGGGCATTCAGTACTTC. The rearrangement uses TRBV28 and TRBJ2-4; D may be TRBD1 or TRBD2 (5 bases each). CDR1 and CDR2 from the germline V gene are MDHEN and SYDVKM. The CDR3 spans 14 residues. The V end lost 5 bases, the J end lost 9 bases, and 17 bases lay between the germline ends.

The rearrangement joins TRBV19 to TRBJ2-7; weak D call: TRBD2 (6 bases). CDR1 and CDR2 from the germline V gene are LNHDA and SQIVND (reference sequence). V lost 9 bases, J lost 1 base, and 13 bases lay in between. The CDR3 consists of 13 residues. In nucleotides, the CDR3 is TGTGCCAGCGTCAAGGCGGGGTCCTACGAGCAGTACTTC. Protein: CASVKAGSYEQYF.

Remarks on this clone: This sequence may be a read error, since a much larger clone differs from it by one base. Other DNA sequences from this sample encode an identical CDR3 as well. The CDR3 here is CASSRGGYGYTF. CDR3 DNA sequence: TGTGCCAGCAGCCGAGGGGGCTATGGCTACACCTTC. V gene TRBV28 combines with J gene TRBJ1-2, with D possibly being TRBD1 (6 bases). Germline CDR1 is MDHEN and CDR2 is SYDVKM. The V gene lost 6 bases and the J gene lost 4 bases, with 9 bases spanning the gap. The CDR3 consists of 12 residues.

There are a few counts of this clone. The V and J genes are TRBV5-1 and TRBJ1-3; D remains unclear. The germline gives CDR1 SGHRS, CDR2 YFSETQ. The CDR3 has 16 residues. V dropped 4 bases and J dropped 2 bases, with 16 bases sitting between them. The CDR3 DNA reads TGCGCCAGCAGCCGAACGACGGTCCAGACTGGAAACACCATATATTTT. It translates to CASSRTTVQTGNTIYF. Variable domain in full (rest from reference TRBV5-1 and TRBJ1-3): KAGVTQTPRYLIKTRGQQVTLSCSPISGHRSVSWYQQTPGQGLQFLFEYFSETQRNKGNFPGRFSGRQFSNSRSEMNVSTLELGDSALYLCASSRTTVQTGNTIYFGEGSWLTVV.

This clone was detected once. The genes are TRBV6-1 and TRBJ2-7, with D tentatively TRBD1 or TRBD2 (5 bases each). The CDR3 loop spans 13 amino acids. The V end lost 4 bases, the J end lost 3 bases, and 10 bases lay between the germline ends. The germline gives CDR1 MNHNS, CDR2 SASEGT. Written as DNA, the CDR3 is TGTGCCAGCAGTGTGGGGGAGATCTACGAGCAGTACTTC. Translating gives CASSVGEIYEQYF.

This clone has more than one count but fewer than ten. This CDR3 is also generated by other DNA sequences in the sample. The chain couples TRBV15 to TRBJ1-1; D not certain. Germline V gene sequence: CDR1 LNHNV, CDR2 YYDKDF (reference sequence). The CDR3 totals 13 residues. V was shortened by 1 base and J by 5 bases, with 8 bases between the two germline ends. The CDR3 region has the DNA TGTGCCACCAGCAGAGGGGTACGGACTGAAGCTTTCTTT. It is translated as CATSRGVRTEAFF.

This rearrangement joins TRBV6-1 to TRBJ2-6; a weak D match, TRBD1 (5 bases). The CDR3 loop spans 15 amino acids. V was trimmed by 8 bases and J by 0 bases, leaving 11 bases between them. Germline-derived CDR1 and CDR2 are MNHNS and SASEGT. CDR3 amino acids: CASALDSSGANVLTF. The CDR3 bases are TGTGCCAGCGCCCTTGACAGCTCTGGGGCCAACGTCCTGACTTTC.

Notes on this clone: The same CDR3 arises from other DNA sequences in this sample as well. The V and J genes are TRBV7-3 and TRBJ2-1, with D unclear. Germline V gene sequence: CDR1 SGHTA, CDR2 FQGTGA. With 0 bases removed from V and 4 bases from J, the gap between germline ends came to 4 bases. The CDR3 is 13 amino acids. This CDR3 reads CASSLTSYNEQFF. The DNA for the CDR3 is TGTGCCAGCAGCTTAACGTCTTACAATGAGCAGTTCTTC.

This chain links TRBV28 with TRBJ1-5; TRBD1 matches 8 bases. This CDR3 is built from 21 residues. Germline trimming cut 1 base from V and 4 bases from J; bases unmatched to any gene: 21. Germline CDR1 is MDHEN and CDR2 is SYDVKM. The CDR3 coding sequence is TGTGCCAGCAGTTTATCGGCCCGACAGGGGAGCGGCAGAAGGAGAAATCAGCCCCAGCATTTT. Amino acid sequence: CASSLSARQGSGRRRNQPQHF.

The rearrangement joins TRBV4-1 to TRBJ2-3; no firm D call. Trimming took 1 base from V and 3 from J, leaving 14 bases between them. The CDR3 is 16 amino acids. The germline V gene encodes CDR1 MGHRA and CDR2 YSYEKL. In DNA form, the CDR3 reads TGCGCCAGCAGCCAAGCAAGCCGGCGTCGGACAGATACGCAGTATTTT. Its translation is CASSQASRRRTDTQYF.

This chain joins TRBV5-8 and TRBJ1-4; D may be TRBD1 (5 bases). The V and J ends lost 4 bases and 5 bases respectively, with 12 bases between them. Germline-derived CDR1 and CDR2 are SGHTS and YDEGEE. The CDR3 sequence is 14 residues long. CDR3 residues: CASSRDRANEKLFF. The CDR3 bases are TGTGCCAGCAGCCGCGACAGAGCCAATGAAAAACTGTTTTTT.

V is TRBV4-2 and J is TRBJ2-7; 8 bases line up with TRBD1. V trimming: 4 bases; J trimming: 5 bases; junction bases outside the gene matches: 4. Germline values: CDR1 LGHNA, CDR2 YNFKEQ. The CDR3 is 13 residues long. The CDR3 nucleotides are TGTGCCAGCAGCCGACAGGGGCAGGACGAGCAGTACTTC. Protein sequence: CASSRQGQDEQYF.